The 4 T cell receptor beta chains reported below all come from one sample, sequenced in a study of T cells in women clearing cervical HPV infection. Some clones are missing from TCRdb's copy, which holds only in-frame ones; the method was immunoSEQ multiplex PCR. The repertoire table contains 25,000 to 35,000 clones. The sequenced material came from blood buffy coat. The source is a woman between 18 and 70 years old with a cervical HPV16 infection that either progressed to CIN3+ or cleared (not recorded which).

A remark on this clone: The CDR3 is cut off 3 residues early in the read; its end comes from the germline J gene. The V and J genes are TRBV7-9 and TRBJ2-3; D is uncertain. Per the germline V gene, CDR1 is SEHNR and CDR2 is FQNEAQ (reference sequence). This CDR3 comprises 14 residues. The CDR3 protein is CASSLAPIQETQYF. CDR3 DNA, as far as it was read: TGTGCCAGCAGCTTAGCGCCAATACAAGAGACG.

Note on this clone: The CDR3 end falls 3 residues outside the read, so it is completed with the germline J gene. This chain connects TRBV2 to TRBJ2-1, with TRBD1 identical over 10 bases. The CDR3 consists of 16 residues. V dropped 6 bases and J dropped 2; count of bases not matched to a gene: 7. CDR1 and CDR2 from the germline V gene are SNHLY and FYNNEI. CDR3 bases read: TGTGCCAGCAGAGCGTCCGGGACAGGGGCCTACAATGAG. This sequence encodes CASRASGTGAYNE. The complete CDR3 protein is CASRASGTGAYNEQFF.

Worth noting for this clone: The observed sequence ends 3 residues before the CDR3 terminus, with the missing tail filled in from the germline J gene. The V gene is TRBV2, the J gene TRBJ1-2, with TRBD1 matching 11 bases. The germline gives CDR1 SNHLY, CDR2 FYNNEI. Germline trimming cut 3 bases from V and 5 bases from J; bases unmatched to any gene: 11. This CDR3 spans 17 amino acids. The CDR3: CASSDAPGTGGRYGYTF. The covered CDR3 bases are TGTGCCAGCAGTGATGCCCCCGGGACAGGGGGACGGTATGGC.

Notes on this clone: The read ends 3 residues early relative to the CDR3; the germline J gene fills the gap. This chain connects TRBV20-1 to TRBJ1-1; D ambiguous. Trimming left V 6 bases short and J 6 bases short, with 20 bases between. The CDR3 loop spans 14 amino acids. Germline V gene lookup returns CDR1 DFQATT and CDR2 SNEGSKA (reference sequence). The CDR3 loop is CSAYWNRWAAEAFF. CDR3 DNA (partial): TGCAGTGCCTACTGGAATCGTTGGGCAGCTGAA.